These 9 T cell receptor beta chains were sequenced from one sample in a study of blood T cell repertoires in COVID-19. Sequenced by immunoSEQ multiplex PCR; TCRdb stores in-frame clones only, minus some. The data hold about 190,000 clones, with around 84% observed a single time. Sequenced: peripheral blood. These receptors all come from a young man with active or convalescent COVID-19.

This clone was picked up one time. The chain employs TRBV27 and TRBJ2-5; TRBD2 might be the D (6 bases). Germline loops: CDR1 MNHEY, CDR2 SMNVEV (reference sequence). Trimming took off 5 bases at V and 5 bases at J, with 18 bases between the two ends. This CDR3 is built from 15 residues. DNA of the CDR3: TGTGCCAGCAGTCCGAGCGGGTCTCCAGGGGAGACCCAGTACTTC. It yields the protein CASSPSGSPGETQYF.

The chain joins TRBV19 to TRBJ1-1; 7 bases agree with TRBD1. From germline, CDR1 is LNHDA and CDR2 SQIVND (reference sequence). This CDR3 has 13 amino acids. The V segment lost 11 bases and the J segment 4 bases; nucleotides outside the gene matches: 10. CDR3 in DNA: TGTGCCTCGGACCAGGGGGGCTTCACTGAAGCTTTCTTT. This sequence encodes CASDQGGFTEAFF.

V is TRBV19 and J is TRBJ1-6; D is uncertain. The CDR3 is 14 amino acids. Looked up from germline, CDR1 is LNHDA and CDR2 is SQIVND (reference sequence). Trimming pared 5 bases from V and 9 bases from J, leaving 14 bases between. Here the CDR3 reads CASSGQRRGSPLHF. The DNA of the CDR3 is TGTGCCAGTAGTGGTCAGCGTCGGGGTTCACCCCTCCACTTT.

The V gene is TRBV10-1, the J gene TRBJ2-1, with D possibly being TRBD1 (5 bases). CDR1 WNHNN and CDR2 SYGVQD come from the germline V gene (reference sequence). Deletions cut 3 bases from V and 6 bases from J, with 15 bases between. There are 15 residues in the CDR3. CDR3 protein: CASSDGQGHSNEQFF. In nucleotides, the CDR3 is TGCGCCAGCAGTGATGGGCAGGGCCACTCCAATGAGCAGTTCTTC.

The chain employs TRBV2 and TRBJ1-5, with 10 bases matching TRBD1. V dropped 6 bases and J dropped 0; count of bases not matched to a gene: 5. Per germline, CDR1 SNHLY and CDR2 FYNNEI. This CDR3 has 16 amino acids. The DNA for the CDR3 is TGTGCCAGCAGGGACAGGGGGTCCTATAGCAATCAGCCCCAGCATTTT. Its translation is CASRDRGSYSNQPQHF. Together with reference TRBV2 and TRBJ1-5, the CDR3 gives the full variable domain: EPEVTQTPSHQVTQMGQEVILRCVPISNHLYFYWYRQILGQKVEFLVSFYNNEISEKSEIFDDQFSVERPDGSNFTLKIRSTKLEDSAMYFCASRDRGSYSNQPQHFGDGTRLSIL.

The rearrangement uses TRBV27 and TRBJ2-6; no clear D gene. CDR1 and CDR2 from the germline V gene are MNHEY and SMNVEV (reference sequence). Trimming pared 6 bases from V and 0 bases from J, leaving 6 bases between. The CDR3 consists of 14 residues. The CDR3 is CASRYNSGANVLTF. CDR3 in DNA: TGTGCCAGCAGATACAACTCTGGGGCCAACGTCCTGACTTTC. Using reference TRBV27 and TRBJ2-6 for the parts outside the CDR3, the full variable domain is EAQVTQNPRYLITVTGKKLTVTCSQNMNHEYMSWYRQDPGLGLRQIYYSMNVEVTDKGDVPEGYKVSRKEKRNFPLILESPSPNQTSLYFCASRYNSGANVLTFGAGSRLTVL.

The rearrangement joins TRBV2 to TRBJ1-5; the D gene is possibly TRBD1 (5 bases). Trimming cost V 6 bases and J 1 base, with 13 bases left between them. There are 15 residues in the CDR3. In germline, CDR1 is SNHLY, CDR2 FYNNEI. CDR3 in amino acids: CASRGGEGSNQPQHF. DNA of the CDR3: TGTGCCAGCAGGGGGGGGGAAGGGAGCAATCAGCCCCAGCATTTT.

The CDR3, as DNA: TGTGCCAGCAGCCAAACGCTAAACCAGTTAGCGGGAGGTAGCGAGCAGTACTTC. Translated, it gives CASSQTLNQLAGGSEQYF. This chain links TRBV7-6 with TRBJ2-7; 10 nucleotides agree with TRBD2. There are 18 residues in the CDR3. With 5 bases clipped from V and 6 bases from J, the junction kept 19 bases outside the gene matches. Germline CDR1 and CDR2: SGHVS and FNYEAQ.

The chain links TRBV27 to TRBJ2-7, with 12 bases fitting TRBD2. The ends lost 3 bases at V and 2 bases at J; junction bases unmatched: 2. Germline V gene data show CDR1 as MNHEY and CDR2 as SMNVEV (reference sequence). This CDR3 spans 15 amino acids. CDR3 nucleotides: TGTGCCAGCAGTTTTGGGACTAGCGGGCCCTACGAGCAGTACTTC. It encodes CASSFGTSGPYEQYF.